This note documents a single T cell receptor (beta chain) sequence. The length of the CDR3 is 16 residues. Per germline, CDR1 MDHEN and CDR2 SYDVKM. The V end was cut by 5 bases, the J end by 7 bases, with 20 bases between. The authors ran the assay at deep level. A roughly 200 ng quantity of DNA, tens of thousands of T cell genomes, went into the sorted-subset replicate PCRs. Sequenced by immunoSEQ multiplex PCR; TCRdb stores in-frame clones only, minus some. The sample holds under 2.5 million clones, less than 95% seen once. The source of the sample is a study of shared clonotypes between healthy human individuals.

The chain is built from TRBV28 and TRBJ1-4, with a weak D call TRBD1 (5 bases). The sample comprised naive CD4+ T cells from PBMCs. Subset here: CD45RA+ positively selected. The receptor was isolated from a man between 18 and 35 years old in good health. Some clones in this sample may be carry-over from other donors' samples. CDR3 protein: CASSRGRADGAEKLFF. The DNA of the CDR3 is TGTGCCAGCAGTCGCGGAAGGGCCGACGGGGCTGAAAAACTGTTTTTT.